Given below is one T cell receptor beta chain in context. The target antigen is unknown. Germline V gene lookup returns CDR1 SEHNR and CDR2 FQNEAQ (reference sequence). This CDR3 is built from 14 residues. Trimming took off 3 bases at V and 2 bases at J, with 9 bases between the two ends. The table came from immunoSEQ multiplex PCR; TCRdb's copy has only in-frame clones and leaves some out. In the table there are approximately 20,000 clones, about 83% of which are singletons. The entry originates in a study of PD-1 blockade in classical Hodgkin lymphoma. Regarding time point: newly diagnosed, previously untreated cHL patient sample. Starting with thawed PBMCs, CD4+ T cells were purified by magnetic negative selection. Comparison samples consisted of PBMCs from newly diagnosed, untreated classical Hodgkin lymphoma. Study-wide points: Repertoire differences have undefined causes, possibly disease activity or prior therapy. TCR diversity at baseline was reported to be reduced in newly diagnosed patients relative to healthy donors.

The rearrangement links TRBV7-9 to TRBJ2-3; D is undetermined. The source material was CD4+ T cells from blood. The TCR sequence derives from a human donor with classical Hodgkin lymphoma. The CDR3 DNA reads TGTGCCAGCAGCTTTACGACTGTCACAGATACGCAGTATTTT. It translates to CASSFTTVTDTQYF.